The 15 T cell receptor beta chains below all came from one sample that was sequenced in a study of blood T cells in healthy people across ages. Through a sample-barcoded 5' primer and a J-beta primer mix, a second PCR was run for roughly 6 to 11 cycles. TCRdb recomputed calls from the 5' RACE reads with MiXCR, one row per CDR3 protein. Counted here are around 1,900,000 distinct CDR3 sequences, roughly two fifths occurring once; the ten biggest clones make up roughly 24%. The sample taken for sequencing was blood. These receptor sequences come from a human donor in good health.

The gene calls are TRBV5-5 and TRBJ1-5, with D unclear. The V end lost 0 bases, the J end lost 3 bases, and 16 bases lay between the germline ends. Germline V gene sequence: CDR1 SGHKS, CDR2 YYEKEE (reference sequence). The CDR3 length is 17 residues. The DNA for the CDR3 is TGTGCCAGCAGCTTGGGGGTCGGAGGGTTGGCCAATCAGCCCCAGCATTTT. As protein: CASSLGVGGLANQPQHF.

The J gene is TRBJ2-2, the V gene TRBV7-3; TRBD1 matches 8 bases. With V trimmed by 5 bases and J by 7 bases, 6 bases remained unmatched. Germline CDR1 SGHTA, CDR2 FQGTGA. The CDR3 covers 14 residues. CDR3 DNA: TGTGCCAGCAGCCCTACAGGGGGGATCGGGGAGCTGTTTTTT. Its protein product is CASSPTGGIGELFF.

The sample holds a few counts of this clonotype. The chain recombines TRBV7-9 with TRBJ2-1; TRBD2 matches at 7 bases. The V segment lost 4 bases and the J segment 4 bases; nucleotides outside the gene matches: 10. Germline V lookup: CDR1 SEHNR, CDR2 FQNEAQ (reference sequence). CDR3 length: 16 amino acids. This chain's CDR3 is CASSSPSGAGYNEQFF. As DNA, the CDR3 is TGTGCCAGCAGCTCACCAAGCGGGGCGGGGTACAATGAGCAGTTCTTC.

The rearrangement joins TRBV7-9 to TRBJ1-2; 12 bases are shared with TRBD1. This CDR3 comprises 17 residues. From germline, CDR1 is SEHNR and CDR2 FQNEAQ (reference sequence). V shed 5 bases, J shed 3 bases, and the junction held 10 bases outside the gene matches. DNA for the CDR3: TGTGCCAGCAGCACCCGGGACAGGGGGCGCTTTTACTATGGCTACACCTTC. This sequence encodes CASSTRDRGRFYYGYTF. The full variable domain, with the rest looked up from reference TRBV7-9 and TRBJ1-2, is DTGVSQNPRHKITKRGQNVTFRCDPISEHNRLYWYRQTLGQGPEFLTYFQNEAQLEKSRLLSDRFSAERPKGSFSTLEIQRTEQGDSAMYLCASSTRDRGRFYYGYTFGSGTRLTVV.

Only a few counts were recorded for this clonotype. This rearrangement joins TRBV7-2 to TRBJ2-5; D could derive from TRBD1 or TRBD2 (6 bases each). Germline V lookup: CDR1 SGHTA, CDR2 FQGNSA. The CDR3 extends over 18 amino acids. Trimming left V 1 base short and J 5 bases short, with 23 bases between. The CDR3 loop is CASSLGGRGMGGVETQYF. CDR3 sequence (DNA): TGTGCCAGCAGCTTAGGTGGTCGGGGGATGGGGGGCGTGGAGACCCAGTACTTC.

The CDR3 region is CASSRGGRVSGYTF. The DNA for the CDR3 is TGTGCCAGCAGCCGGGGGGGCAGGGTCTCTGGCTACACCTTC. V usage is TRBV7-9 and J usage is TRBJ1-2, with TRBD1 as a possible D gene (6 bases). Germline values: CDR1 SEHNR, CDR2 FQNEAQ (reference sequence). The CDR3 loop spans 14 amino acids. V was clipped by 5 bases and J by 7 bases, with 17 bases between them.

The gene calls are TRBV20-1 and TRBJ2-1, with 8 bases aligning to TRBD2. Trimming removed 0 bases from V and 7 bases from J; junction bases left unmatched: 5. Germline V gene sequence: CDR1 DFQATT, CDR2 SNEGSKA (reference sequence). The CDR3 is 14 residues long. The CDR3 DNA follows: TGCAGTGCTAGAGAGCGGGGGGCACGGAATGAGCAGTTCTTC. It translates to CSARERGARNEQFF.

The V call is TRBV5-1, the J call TRBJ1-4, with a tentative D call TRBD1 (5 bases). Germline CDR1 reads SGHRS; CDR2 reads YFSETQ. This CDR3 is 13 amino acids long. V lost 4 bases and J lost 12, with 16 bases in between. CDR3 DNA sequence: TGCGCCAGCAGCACGGACACCTCGATTCAACTGTTTTTT. This codes for CASSTDTSIQLFF.

This clonotype was detected ten times or more. This chain joins TRBV7-2 and TRBJ1-1; 8 bases match TRBD1. V lost 5 bases, J lost 5 bases, and 7 bases stayed unmatched. Germline CDR1 SGHTA, CDR2 FQGNSA. CDR3 length equals 14 residues. In DNA form, the CDR3 reads TGTGCCAGCAGCCCCGGACAGGGTCGGACTGAAGCTTTCTTT. Amino acid sequence: CASSPGQGRTEAFF.

This clonotype was detected a few times. Germline and junction disagree at one end, which may indicate a read error. This rearrangement joins TRBV10-3 to TRBJ2-3; 10 nucleotides match TRBD2. Germline-derived CDR1 and CDR2 are ENHRY and SYGVKD. The CDR3 has 17 amino acids. DNA of the CDR3: TGCGCCATCAGTGAGTCGCCTAGCGGGGGTAGCACAGATACGCAGTATTTT. It translates to CAISESPSGGSTDTQYF.

This rearrangement joins TRBV7-6 to TRBJ1-5, with D possibly matching TRBD1 (6 bases). Trimming took off 5 bases at V and 8 bases at J, with 13 bases between the two ends. Germline loops: CDR1 SGHVS, CDR2 FNYEAQ. This CDR3 is 13 amino acids long. The CDR3: CASSKGGEEPQHF. As DNA, the CDR3 is TGTGCCAGCAGCAAAGGGGGAGAGGAGCCCCAGCATTTT.

V is TRBV12-3 or TRBV12-4 and J is TRBJ2-1; weak D call: TRBD1 (6 bases). The CDR3 has 15 amino acids. Between the trimmed V and J ends, which lost 4 bases and 8 bases, there was a span of 18 bases. In DNA form, the CDR3 reads TGTGCCAGCAGTTCTAGAGTAGGCAGGGGCGATGAGCAGTTCTTC. It encodes CASSSRVGRGDEQFF.

The chain recombines TRBV7-2 with TRBJ2-3; 11 nucleotides agree with TRBD2. Germline V gene sequence: CDR1 SGHTA, CDR2 FQGNSA. J was trimmed by 1 base and V by 5 bases; bases with no gene match: 5. The CDR3 runs 16 residues. The CDR3 spells CASSPTGLAGTDTQYF. CDR3 DNA: TGTGCCAGCAGCCCGACGGGACTAGCGGGCACAGATACGCAGTATTTT.

The table lists this clonotype with a few counts. CDR3: CASSFSPGELFF. The CDR3 DNA reads TGTGCCAGCAGCTTTTCACCCGGGGAGCTGTTTTTT. J is TRBJ2-2 and V is TRBV7-2; D gene ambiguous. V shed 3 bases and J shed 6 bases, with 5 bases lying between them. This CDR3 is built from 12 residues. Germline loops: CDR1 SGHTA, CDR2 FQGNSA.

The rearrangement links TRBV6-2 or TRBV6-3 to TRBJ1-5; 8 bases map to TRBD1. CDR3 size: 14 residues. The V and J ends lost 6 bases and 7 bases, in that order; junction bases with no gene match: 8. Germline CDR1 is MNHEY and CDR2 is SVGEGT. CDR3 sequence: CASRKTGVGQPQHF. In DNA, the CDR3 is TGTGCCAGCAGGAAGACAGGGGTTGGGCAGCCCCAGCATTTT.